This T cell receptor beta chain was documented in a study of response to subunit inactivated influenza vaccine (dated by TCRdb to the late 2010s). General notes on the study: Deep quantitative T cell receptor repertoire profiling was used in the study to track responses to a trivalent subunit inactivated influenza vaccine.

This clonotype came up a few times. The clone's antigen remains unknown. Base quality data are lacking; no much larger clone is found one base away. The receptor library was made with RT-PCR. These reads were obtained on an Illumina HiSeq 2500. TCRdb reanalyzed the raw reads on its own, using fastp at Q25 for trimming and MiXCR for clone calling, and kept in-frame beta chains. One record per CDR3 amino acid sequence lists the most common genes and DNA. The sample data list roughly 500,000 distinct CDR3 sequences, and approximately 17% of these were observed just once. In total, the top ten clones hold about 3% of the sample. Overall study outcomes, separate from this receptor: According to the authors, only a limited number of new T cells may be recruited by each seasonal influenza vaccination.

The germline V gene supplies CDR1 SGDLS and CDR2 YYNGEE. The junction carries 6 bases between V and J, which are trimmed by 0 bases and 5 bases respectively. Taken from cysteine to phenylalanine, the CDR3 has 14 residues. Only the CDR3 portion is preserved as DNA: 42 bases, with reading frame beginning at the first base. The chain links TRBV9 with TRBJ1-6, with an unclear D gene assignment. The sample here was CD4+ T cells sorted from PBMCs, taken 23 months after vaccination. The TCR sequence derives from a man aged 50-75 years who received an inactivated influenza vaccine. Donor details come from another sample of the same person, matched by shared clones. The CDR3 corresponds to CASSVEGNNSPLHF. The sequenced DNA: TGTGCCAGCAGCGTAGAGGGAAATAATTCACCCCTCCACTTT.